The sequence of this T cell receptor (beta chain) was determined in a study of metastatic and nonmetastatic thyroid tumors. The overall study: Peripheral blood and tumor or nodule samples from malignant and benign thyroid patients were compared.

Per the original methods: It was from CDR3 differences across clinicopathological groups that a distant-metastasis classifier for papillary thyroid cancer was built. TCRdb re-called the PCR reads through MiXCR. Here the V and J calls rest on TCRdb's processing, not on the authors' analysis. Of roughly 30,000 clones in the sample, about 15% were seen once. The CDR3 is made up of 15 amino acids. After removal of 3 bases from V and 6 bases from J, the junction contained 8 bases not matched to a gene. The V gene's germline CDR1 is GTSNPN and CDR2 SVGIG (reference sequence). This clone was seen many times. Its antigen is still unknown. Findings of the study overall: Compared with benign nodules, malignant thyroid tumors were reported to have significantly higher TCR beta diversity in both blood and tumor.

None of the patients had undergone any treatment ahead of thyroid surgery. The rearrangement uses TRBV30 and TRBJ1-5, with 10 bases lining up with TRBD1. This clonotype originated in a female donor with papillary thyroid cancer or a benign thyroid nodule (not recorded which). Some clones in this sample may be carry-over from other donors' samples. Material for sequencing was blood. CDR3 region: CAWSHGTGDFQPQHF. CDR3 DNA sequence: TGTGCCTGGAGCCACGGGACAGGGGATTTTCAGCCCCAGCATTTT.